This TCR beta chain stems from a study of cytomegalovirus exposure and HLA in healthy donors. The study's findings and limits: Researchers catalogued approximately 160 TCR beta chains as cytomegalovirus-associated. Confirmation was obtained in vitro that a few CMV-associated chains are specific for CMV antigens. Rare sequences made up most TCRs, while some public TCRs were found in many donors.

From germline, CDR1 is SNHLY and CDR2 FYNNEI. This CDR3 is built from 16 residues. The junction had 14 bases not matched to a gene; V was cut back by 3 bases and J by 8 bases. Clones were sequenced by immunoSEQ multiplex PCR, and TCRdb holds only the in-frame ones, with some missing. Among more than 45,000 clones listed, roughly 91% were seen once. With respect to this clone: What it recognizes is unknown.

Donors were drawn from the approximately 130-subject validation cohort, separate from the approximately 700-subject first cohort. Sequenced input: PBMCs. The rearrangement links TRBV2 to TRBJ2-5; 8 positions match TRBD2. The sequence came from a woman in her twenties or thirties in good health and CMV-seronegative. The CDR3 DNA sequence: TGTGCCAGCAGTGATGTATGGGGAGAAGCGGGAGATACCCAGTACTTC. Translation: CASSDVWGEAGDTQYF. Variable domain in full (rest from reference TRBV2 and TRBJ2-5): EPEVTQTPSHQVTQMGQEVILRCVPISNHLYFYWYRQILGQKVEFLVSFYNNEISEKSEIFDDQFSVERPDGSNFTLKIRSTKLEDSAMYFCASSDVWGEAGDTQYFGPGTRLLVL.